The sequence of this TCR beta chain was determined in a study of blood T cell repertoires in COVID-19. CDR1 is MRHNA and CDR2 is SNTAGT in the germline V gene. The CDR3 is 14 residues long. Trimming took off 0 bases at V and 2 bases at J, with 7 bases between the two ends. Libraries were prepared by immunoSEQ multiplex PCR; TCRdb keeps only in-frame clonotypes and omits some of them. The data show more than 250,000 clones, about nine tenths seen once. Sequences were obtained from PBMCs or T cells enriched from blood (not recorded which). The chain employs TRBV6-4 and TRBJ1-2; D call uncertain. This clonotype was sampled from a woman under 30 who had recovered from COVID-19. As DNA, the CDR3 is TGTGCCAGCAGTGACTCTGCGGGGAACTATGGCTACACCTTC. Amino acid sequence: CASSDSAGNYGYTF.